Below, 12 T cell receptor beta chains from the same sample are listed, as sequenced in a study of blood T cell repertoires in COVID-19. The table came from immunoSEQ multiplex PCR; TCRdb's copy has only in-frame clones and leaves some out. This table holds approximately 82,000 clones, approximately 86% found once. Input material: peripheral blood. The receptors derive from a woman in her 70s with active or convalescent COVID-19.

The gene calls are TRBV25-1 and TRBJ2-3; 9 bases align to TRBD2. Losses at the gene ends were 5 bases for V and 1 base for J; bases not matched to a gene: 4. This CDR3 is 15 amino acids long. Per germline, CDR1 MGHDK and CDR2 SYGVNS. CDR3 in amino acids: CASSKTSGRTDTQYF. As DNA, the CDR3 is TGTGCCAGCAGTAAAACTAGCGGGCGCACAGATACGCAGTATTTT.

This sequence joins TRBV6-5 and TRBJ2-3, with TRBD1 matching over 7 bases. The CDR3 runs 15 residues. CDR1 MNHEY and CDR2 SVGAGI come from the germline V gene. V gave up 4 bases and J gave up 0 bases; unmatched junction bases: 4. Here the CDR3 DNA reads TGTGCCAGCAGTTTGACAGGGTCTAGCACAGATACGCAGTATTTT. Translation: CASSLTGSSTDTQYF.

The chain uses TRBV5-4 and TRBJ2-5, with 14 nucleotides matching TRBD2. V was pared by 4 bases and J by 4 bases, with 6 bases of the junction left unmatched. The germline V gene encodes CDR1 SGHNT and CDR2 YYREEE (reference sequence). The CDR3 has 16 residues. In nucleotides, the CDR3 is TGTGCCAGCAGCGAAGGGACTAGCGGGGGCACAGAGACCCAGTACTTC. This codes for CASSEGTSGGTETQYF.

The V gene is TRBV7-9, the J gene TRBJ1-1, with no clear D. Germline V gene data show CDR1 as SEHNR and CDR2 as FQNEAQ (reference sequence). This CDR3 has 12 residues. The V end lost 3 bases, the J end lost 5 bases, and 7 bases lay between the germline ends. In DNA form, the CDR3 reads TGTGCCAGCAGCTTCGGGGTTACTGAAGCTTTCTTT. This gives the protein CASSFGVTEAFF.

This chain links TRBV10-3 with TRBJ2-7; 8 bases agree with TRBD1. The CDR3 is made up of 15 amino acids. V gave up 2 bases and J gave up 2 bases; unmatched junction bases: 5. Germline V gene sequence: CDR1 ENHRY, CDR2 SYGVKD. CDR3 protein: CAISETGTGTYEQYF. CDR3 nucleotide sequence: TGTGCCATCAGTGAGACCGGGACAGGAACCTACGAGCAGTACTTC.

This CDR3 is CASSSESGLAGRETQYF. In nucleotides, the CDR3 is TGCGCCAGCAGCTCGGAAAGCGGACTAGCGGGGAGAGAGACCCAGTACTTC. This chain links TRBV5-1 with TRBJ2-5, with TRBD2 matching 12 bases. The CDR3 covers 17 residues. Per germline, CDR1 SGHRS and CDR2 YFSETQ. Unmatched junction bases numbered 10, after V lost 3 bases and J lost 4 bases.

This clone was counted only a few times. Germline and junction disagree at one end, which may indicate a read error. The chain combines TRBV7-9 with TRBJ1-1; no clear D. The CDR3 runs 14 residues. CDR1 and CDR2 (germline): SEHNR, FQNEAQ (reference sequence). The CDR3 protein is CASSLGRGNPEAFF. CDR3 sequence (DNA): TGTGCCAGCAGCTTAGGCCGAGGGAACCCTGAAGCTTTCTTT.

J is TRBJ2-2 and V is TRBV11-2; maybe TRBD1 (6 bases). Germline-derived CDR1 and CDR2 are SGHAT and FQNNGV. This CDR3 region has 15 residues. V gave up 3 bases and J gave up 6 bases, with 14 bases separating them. CDR3 sequence: CASSFFAGASGELFF. The DNA of the CDR3 is TGTGCCAGCAGCTTTTTTGCAGGGGCGTCCGGGGAGCTGTTTTTT.

The chain is built from TRBV5-1 and TRBJ1-6; D might be TRBD1 (6 bases). There are 16 residues in the CDR3. The germline V gene has CDR1 SGHRS and CDR2 YFSETQ. Trimming shortened V by 3 bases and J by 7 bases, and 17 bases separated the two germline ends. The CDR3 sequence: CASSSEPQGNNSPLHF. The CDR3 DNA follows: TGCGCCAGCAGCTCGGAACCACAGGGAAACAATTCACCCCTCCACTTT.

A single count supports this clone. The chain recombines TRBV6-6 with TRBJ2-7; a weak D match, TRBD2 (5 bases). This CDR3 comprises 12 residues. CDR1 is MNHNY, CDR2 SVGAGI, per germline (reference sequence). V shed 4 bases and J shed 5 bases, with 9 bases lying between them. The CDR3 reads CASSSLGDEQYF. The CDR3 DNA sequence: TGTGCCAGCAGTTCACTCGGGGACGAGCAGTACTTC.

J is TRBJ1-2 and V is TRBV7-2; 7 bases align to TRBD1. Germline V gene sequence: CDR1 SGHTA, CDR2 FQGNSA. With V trimmed by 4 bases and J by 8 bases, 10 bases remained unmatched. This CDR3 is 14 amino acids long. The CDR3 coding sequence is TGTGCCAGCAGCTCGAGACAGGGTGCACGCGGCTACACCTTC. Its protein is CASSSRQGARGYTF.

This chain links TRBV6-5 with TRBJ1-2; maybe TRBD1 (6 bases). The CDR3 has 14 residues. V was pared by 7 bases and J by 0 bases, with 12 bases between. CDR1 is MNHEY and CDR2 is SVGAGI in the germline V gene. CDR3 DNA sequence: TGTGCCAGCACCAAAGGACAGACTAACTATGGCTACACCTTC. This translates into CASTKGQTNYGYTF.